Included here is one T cell receptor (beta chain) sequence, with context. The same CDR3 also results from other DNA sequences found in this sample. Trimming cost V 6 bases and J 4 bases; bases outside gene matches: 4. The germline CDR1 and CDR2 sequences are SGHTA and FQGTGA. The length of the CDR3 is 14 residues. Here immunoSEQ multiplex PCR was the method, and the copy in TCRdb shows in-frame clones only, minus some. This table holds roughly 2,300,000 clones, 92% found once. The source of the sample is a study of shared clonotypes between healthy human individuals. The rearrangement uses TRBV7-3 and TRBJ2-1, with TRBD2 identical over 9 bases. The material sequenced was naive CD4+ T cells from PBMCs. Subset: CD45RA+ positively selected. The receptor was isolated from a man younger than 35 in good health. Some clones in this sample may be carry-over from other donors' samples. The CDR3 loop reads CASSSGSSYNEQFF. CDR3 DNA: TGTGCCAGCAGTAGCGGGAGCTCTTACAATGAGCAGTTCTTC. Full variable domain (remainder filled in from reference TRBV7-3 and TRBJ2-1): GAGVSQTPSNKVTEKGKYVELRCDPISGHTALYWYRQSLGQGPEFLIYFQGTGAADDSGLPNDRFFAVRPEGSVSTLKIQRTERGDSAVYLCASSSGSSYNEQFFGPGTRLTVL.